The text below deals with one T cell receptor beta chain. What it recognizes is unknown. These data come from a study of T cell responses to AZD1222 COVID-19 vaccine. Notes on the study in general: Within unmutated variant regions lay the reported targets of nearly half of spike-specific TCRs. The number of AZD1222 recipients seropositive at baseline was only five or six.

The V gene's germline CDR1 is MNHEY and CDR2 SVGAGI. Trimming removed 7 bases from V and 5 bases from J; junction bases left unmatched: 8. CDR3 length equals 14 residues. The assay was immunoSEQ multiplex PCR, and TCRdb's table has in-frame clones only and misses some. The sample lists about 140,000 clones, roughly 85% seen once, with 7.9% in the top ten. Source: peripheral blood, taken 28 days after the second dose of the MenACWY control vaccine. The clonotype comes from an adult who received the MenACWY meningococcal vaccine as a control. The chain couples TRBV6-5 to TRBJ1-2, with 9 bases aligning to TRBD1. CDR3 in amino acids: CASTYRGQGYGYTF. The CDR3 coding sequence is TGTGCCAGCACCTACAGGGGGCAGGGGTATGGCTACACCTTC.